This T cell receptor beta chain was identified in a study of blood T cell repertoires in COVID-19. The wider study: Samples representing acute and convalescent COVID-19 were sourced from the United States, Italy and Spain. PBMCs, B-cell-depleted T cells, or T cells provided the cDNA or gDNA that made up the material.

This CDR3 comprises 15 residues. J was trimmed by 4 bases and V by 4 bases; bases with no gene match: 5. Germline CDR1 and CDR2: SGHNT and YYREEE (reference sequence). In the original analysis: Estimation of nucleated cell counts was performed using reference gene primer amplification. Some clones are missing from TCRdb's copy, which holds only in-frame ones; the method was immunoSEQ multiplex PCR. D and trimming were read from the DNA, whereas the V and J calls and clone size are those reported in that table. The sample has fewer than 150,000 clones, around nine tenths seen once. Material: peripheral blood. The chain links TRBV5-4 to TRBJ2-3; the match to TRBD1 covers 11 bases. The clonotype was recovered from a man aged 50 to 60 with active or convalescent COVID-19. The CDR3 region is CASSHGTGGPDTQYF. The CDR3 DNA reads TGTGCCAGCAGCCACGGGACAGGGGGACCAGATACGCAGTATTTT.